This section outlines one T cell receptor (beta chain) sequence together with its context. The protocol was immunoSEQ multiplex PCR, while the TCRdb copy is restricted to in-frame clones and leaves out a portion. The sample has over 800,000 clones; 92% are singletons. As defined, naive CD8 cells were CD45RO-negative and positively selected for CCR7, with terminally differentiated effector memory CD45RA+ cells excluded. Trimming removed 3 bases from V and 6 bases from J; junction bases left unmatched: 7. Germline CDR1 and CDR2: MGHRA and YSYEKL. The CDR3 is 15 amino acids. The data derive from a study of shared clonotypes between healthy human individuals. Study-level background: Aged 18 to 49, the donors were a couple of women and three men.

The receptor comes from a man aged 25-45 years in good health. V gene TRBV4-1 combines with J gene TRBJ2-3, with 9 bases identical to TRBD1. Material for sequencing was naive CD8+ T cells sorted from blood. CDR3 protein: CASSQEQGAGDTQYF. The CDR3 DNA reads TGCGCCAGCAGCCAGGAACAGGGGGCAGGGGATACGCAGTATTTT.